This T cell receptor (beta chain) appears in the sequencing data of a study of monozygotic twins with inflammatory bowel disease. Study-wide points: Individual T cell subtypes were not distinguishable. Especially with disease activity, IBD patients had fewer clonotypes in common with others than healthy twins did. The study found lower TCRbeta diversity (inverse Simpson) in IBD patients than in healthy co-twins.

Template switching was used to attach UMIs, which incorporated a 6-nucleotide sample barcode. TCRdb reprocessed the 5' RACE reads and keeps a single row for each CDR3 protein, giving no DNA. The ten most abundant clones cover 1.5% to 2% of a sample with a few hundred thousand distinct CDR3 sequences. The CDR3 sequence is 16 residues long. Concerning this clonotype itself: Its specificity is unknown.

The sequencing sample was made of blood. This receptor was identified in a human donor with ulcerative colitis or Crohn's disease, or a healthy co-twin of an affected twin (not recorded which). V and J are TRBV12-3 or TRBV12-4 and TRBJ1-6; checking the TCRdb D call of TRBD1 is not possible without DNA. This chain's CDR3 is CASSPRDRAYNSPLHF.